The source of this T cell receptor (beta chain) is a study of Tregs in tolerant kidney transplant recipients. Whole-study context: Mixed chimerism was transient after nonmyeloablative marrow transplants from related graft donors.

The protocol was immunoSEQ multiplex PCR, while the TCRdb copy is restricted to in-frame clones and leaves out a portion. Of around 75,000 clones listed, roughly 91% are singletons. V lost 0 bases to trimming and J lost 3 bases, with 10 bases between them. In germline, CDR1 is SGHRS, CDR2 YFSETQ. This CDR3 is 14 amino acids long. This clone has more than one count but fewer than ten. Unstimulated regulatory T cells (CD4+CD25+CD127-), CD4+CD25- non-regulatory cells, CD4 and CD8 cells were FACS-sorted from thawed PBMCs. Specimen: CD4+ T cells from blood, collected before the transplant. V is TRBV5-1 and J is TRBJ2-7, with D possibly being TRBD1 (6 bases). This sequence was found in a human donor who received a combined kidney and bone marrow transplant. The DNA for the CDR3 is TGCGCCAGCAGCTTGGCACAGGGAAGCTACGAGCAGTACTTC. Translated, it gives CASSLAQGSYEQYF.